This TCR beta chain was sequenced during a study of Ad26.COV2.S vaccination and SARS-CoV-2 variants. Study context: The study gave Ad26.COV2.S intramuscularly, once or twice 56 days apart.

The table came from immunoSEQ multiplex PCR; TCRdb's copy has only in-frame clones and leaves some out. The sample has some 300,000 clones; just under 85% are singletons. The treatment: 15 to 20 received Ad26.COV2.S at low or high dose, single or two shots; roughly five received placebo; per-sample allocation not given. Material that was analyzed had been drawn on day 63 after the first vaccine or placebo injection. A Boston donor was an adult aged 18-55 years. Whole-study findings and limits: Recipients given vaccine exceeded placebo recipients in spike-specific TCR breadth. Recipients of either vaccine or placebo displayed similar breadth of non-spike TCRs.

As concerns this clone: Its specificity is unknown.

This TCR came from a person aged 18-65 years who received the Ad26.COV2.S COVID-19 vaccine or a placebo. The starting material was peripheral blood, obtained in a trial of Ad26.COV2.S vaccine versus placebo.

CDR3 loop: CASSRRTSESDTQYF. The CDR3 region has the DNA TGTGCCAGCAGTAGAAGGACTAGCGAATCAGATACGCAGTATTTT. The chain is built from TRBV6-5 and TRBJ2-3, with 9 bases identical to TRBD2. V lost 5 bases to trimming and J lost 4 bases; unmatched junction nucleotides: 7. Germline CDR1 MNHEY, CDR2 SVGAGI. This CDR3 contains 15 residues.